This T cell receptor beta chain appears in the sequencing data of a study of T-cell reconstitution after alpha-beta-depleted transplantation in children. Unique molecular identifiers were used in preparing the TCRbeta library. TCRdb reanalysed the PCR reads using MiXCR and keeps one entry per CDR3 protein. The profile shows hundreds of thousands of distinct CDR3 sequences, about an eighth of them singletons. Whole-study findings and limits: Counts and diversity of T cells one year after transplant came mostly from newly produced T cells. As was reported, about two months after transplant, alpha-beta T cells came from several hundred expanded graft clones.

Between the trimmed V and J ends, which lost 4 bases and 8 bases, there was a span of 11 bases. Looked up from germline, CDR1 is SQVTM and CDR2 is ANQGSEA. CDR3 length equals 12 residues. This clonotype was picked up many times. What it binds is not known. The gene calls are TRBV29-1 and TRBJ2-2, with D possibly matching TRBD1 (5 bases). The sequences come from PBMCs, collected before TCRalphabeta/CD19-depleted stem cell transplant. The clonotype was recovered from a girl aged 2-9 years with congenital amegakaryocytic thrombocytopenia, due to receive a stem cell transplant. CDR3 sequence (DNA): TGCAGCGTTGCACTACAGGCGGGGGAGCTGTTTTTT. As protein: CSVALQAGELFF.